This section outlines one T cell receptor beta chain sequence together with its context. It lacks a known antigen. No much larger clone exists at a distance of one base, and base qualities are not known. The identical CDR3 is also encoded by other nucleotide sequences in the sample. The sample is drawn from a study of control samples from healthy donors and cancer patients (dated by TCRdb to the early 2020s). The library came from the immunoSEQ multiplex PCR assay. Imported from immuneACCESS, the table was reduced by TCRdb to in-frame sequences with V and J called. These copies leave out some clones; in studies compared against another copy, an unresolved V gene accounts for under half, and the cause of the remainder is not known. The sample records more than 85,000 clones, 83% of which are singletons. In total, the top ten clones hold roughly 13% of the sample. For CDR1 and CDR2, the germline V gene (reference sequence) lists LNHNV and YYDKDF. V is clipped by 4 bases and J by 8 bases, and the sequence between their germline boundaries is 15 bases long. Its CDR3 holds 15 amino acids, cysteine through phenylalanine. Solely the CDR3 DNA is kept, with 45 bases framed from the first base.

The rearrangement combines TRBV15 with TRBJ1-6, and perhaps TRBD1 as D gene, on 6 matching bases. The source material was blood. The clonotype comes from a woman aged 50 to 65 in good health. The DNA sequence reads TGTGCCACCAGCACAGGGCAGGGGAGTGATTCACCCCTCCACTTT. This codes for CATSTGQGSDSPLHF.